The 19 T cell receptor beta chains given below trace back to one sample, sequenced in a study of blood T cell repertoires in COVID-19. Sequencing used immunoSEQ multiplex PCR; TCRdb keeps in-frame clones, though not all of them. The data contain 200,000 to 300,000 clones, roughly 80% of them singletons. Sequenced input: peripheral blood. The receptors originated from a woman of 80 years or more with acute or convalescent COVID-19.

CDR3 residues: CASSAFSGRNYGYTF. The CDR3 nucleotides read TGTGCCAGCAGCGCATTCTCCGGGAGAAACTATGGCTACACCTTC. This chain uses TRBV3-1 (or the pseudogene TRBV3-2) with TRBJ1-2; D is ambiguous. Looked up from germline, CDR1 is LGHDT and CDR2 is YNNKEL (reference sequence). The CDR3 loop spans 15 amino acids. The V gene lost 5 bases and the J gene lost 2 bases, with 15 bases spanning the gap.

The chain has TRBV4-1 and TRBJ2-3; the match to TRBD2 covers 14 bases. Losses at the gene ends were 0 bases for V and 4 bases for J; bases not matched to a gene: 0. The CDR3 length is 16 residues. Germline V gene sequence: CDR1 MGHRA, CDR2 YSYEKL. The CDR3 spells CASSQETSGGADTQYF. The CDR3 nucleotides read TGCGCCAGCAGCCAAGAGACTAGCGGGGGGGCAGATACGCAGTATTTT.

J is TRBJ2-1 and V is TRBV5-1; 12 bases are shared with TRBD2. V shed 4 bases, J shed 9 bases, and the junction held 8 bases outside the gene matches. CDR1 and CDR2 from the germline V gene are SGHRS and YFSETQ. This CDR3 region has 15 residues. CDR3 in DNA: TGCGCCAGCAGCCCCGGTAGGACTAGCGGGACTGAGCAGTTCTTC. It translates to CASSPGRTSGTEQFF. The full variable domain, with the rest looked up from reference TRBV5-1 and TRBJ2-1, is KAGVTQTPRYLIKTRGQQVTLSCSPISGHRSVSWYQQTPGQGLQFLFEYFSETQRNKGNFPGRFSGRQFSNSRSEMNVSTLELGDSALYLCASSPGRTSGTEQFFGPGTRLTVL.

This clone was picked up a small number of times. The chain recombines TRBV4-2 with TRBJ2-5, with 7 bases identical to TRBD2. The germline CDR1 and CDR2 sequences are LGHNA and YNFKEQ. The CDR3 contains 14 residues. J gave up 4 bases and V 0 bases, and 2 bases lay outside the gene matches. The CDR3 protein is CASSQERLAETQYF. The CDR3 bases are TGTGCCAGCAGCCAAGAGAGACTAGCAGAGACCCAGTACTTC.

The chain employs TRBV30 and TRBJ1-2; D call uncertain. The CDR3 runs to 15 residues. Deletions cut 0 bases from V and 8 bases from J, with 19 bases between. CDR1 GTSNPN and CDR2 SVGIG come from the germline V gene (reference sequence). CDR3 coding DNA: TGTGCCTGGAGTGTTGTCCGGGCGGGAGGGATCGGCTACACCTTC. It is translated as CAWSVVRAGGIGYTF.

The gene calls are TRBV3-1 (or the pseudogene TRBV3-2) and TRBJ2-1; no clear D. V was cut by 1 base and J by 6 bases, with 13 bases left in between. Germline V gene data show CDR1 as LGHDT and CDR2 as YNNKEL (reference sequence). This CDR3 contains 15 residues. CDR3 region: CASSQGPQAFNEQFF. The CDR3 nucleotides are TGTGCCAGCAGCCAAGGGCCCCAGGCGTTCAATGAGCAGTTCTTC.

The chain recombines TRBV19 with TRBJ2-1, with TRBD1 as a possible D gene (6 bases). CDR3 length: 13 amino acids. The germline V gene has CDR1 LNHDA and CDR2 SQIVND (reference sequence). Trimming cost V 4 bases and J 4 bases, with 8 bases left between them. The CDR3 bases are TGTGCCAGTAGTAACAGGGTTTACAATGAGCAGTTCTTC. Encoded protein: CASSNRVYNEQFF. Variable domain in full (rest from reference TRBV19 and TRBJ2-1): DGGITQSPKYLFRKEGQNVTLSCEQNLNHDAMYWYRQDPGQGLRLIYYSQIVNDFQKGDIAEGYSVSREKKESFPLTVTSAQKNPTAFYLCASSNRVYNEQFFGPGTRLTVL.

The chain joins TRBV19 to TRBJ2-7; 9 bases line up with TRBD2. The CDR3 totals 13 residues. Germline CDR1 reads LNHDA; CDR2 reads SQIVND (reference sequence). The J segment lost 2 bases and the V segment lost 8 bases, leaving 4 bases of the junction unmatched. This chain's CDR3 is CASGGLAPYEQYF. The DNA of the CDR3 is TGTGCCAGTGGCGGACTAGCGCCCTACGAGCAGTACTTC.

The rearrangement uses TRBV7-9 and TRBJ2-7; a weak D match, TRBD2 (7 bases). The length of the CDR3 is 13 residues. Trimming removed 5 bases from V and 6 bases from J, with 14 bases in between. Germline CDR1 is SEHNR and CDR2 is FQNEAQ (reference sequence). The CDR3 loop is CASSGTGRGEQYF. CDR3 nucleotide sequence: TGTGCCAGCAGCGGAACAGGGAGGGGCGAGCAGTACTTC.

This clone turned up a few times. V is TRBV29-1 and J is TRBJ2-1, with TRBD2 matching over 7 bases. Germline values: CDR1 SQVTM, CDR2 ANQGSEA. CDR3 size: 17 residues. V shed 1 base and J 8 bases; nucleotides not matched to a gene: 17. The CDR3 sequence is CSVEGTGRGVRVDEQFF. The CDR3 DNA reads TGCAGCGTTGAAGGGACCGGACGGGGGGTTAGGGTCGATGAGCAGTTCTTC.

This clone has a handful of counts. The genes are TRBV10-1 and TRBJ2-2; a possible D gene is TRBD2 (6 bases). The CDR3 covers 14 residues. Per the germline V gene, CDR1 is WNHNN and CDR2 is SYGVQD (reference sequence). The V gene lost 6 bases and the J gene lost 3 bases, with 11 bases spanning the gap. CDR3 DNA sequence: TGCGCCAGCAGCTTCTCGGGAGACACCGGGGAGCTGTTTTTT. Protein product: CASSFSGDTGELFF.

The gene calls are TRBV5-1 and TRBJ1-6; TRBD1 matches at 9 bases. After removal of 5 bases from V and 5 bases from J, the junction contained 8 bases not matched to a gene. Germline CDR1 SGHRS, CDR2 YFSETQ. The CDR3 spans 16 residues. CDR3 in amino acids: CASSQQGALNNSPLHF. Here the CDR3 DNA reads TGCGCCAGCAGTCAACAGGGGGCCCTCAATAATTCACCCCTCCACTTT.

CDR3 DNA: TGTGCCAGCAGCTTAGAAGGTGGCGGGGGCCAGAAGACCCAGTACTTC. Its protein product is CASSLEGGGGQKTQYF. V usage is TRBV7-2 and J usage is TRBJ2-5; TRBD2 might be the D (7 bases). Deletions cut 1 base from V and 6 bases from J, with 18 bases between. Germline lookup yields CDR1 SGHTA and CDR2 FQGNSA. The length of the CDR3 is 16 residues.

The chain employs TRBV20-1 and TRBJ1-1; D not resolved. This CDR3 contains 10 residues. Germline assignment: CDR1 DFQATT and CDR2 SNEGSKA (reference sequence). The CDR3 is CGALDVEAFF. As DNA, the CDR3 is TGCGGAGCTCTGGATGTTGAAGCTTTCTTT.

CDR3 in amino acids: CASSLDGGSHDIQYF. The DNA of the CDR3 is TGTGCCAGCAGCTTAGATGGGGGGAGTCATGACATTCAGTACTTC. V gene TRBV11-2 combines with J gene TRBJ2-4, with D tentatively TRBD2 (6 bases). The V and J ends lost 0 bases and 8 bases respectively, with 14 bases between them. Germline V CDR1 and CDR2: SGHAT, FQNNGV. This CDR3 region has 15 residues.

This clone occurred many times. This sequence joins TRBV6-5 and TRBJ2-7, with 8 nucleotides matching TRBD1. The CDR3 consists of 15 residues. Germline values: CDR1 MNHEY, CDR2 SVGAGI. Germline trimming cut 5 bases from V and 3 bases from J; bases unmatched to any gene: 9. CDR3 sequence: CASSPTGDVGYEQYF. The CDR3 coding sequence is TGTGCCAGCAGTCCGACAGGGGATGTTGGCTACGAGCAGTACTTC.

This chain uses TRBV6-5 with TRBJ2-3, with TRBD2 identical over 7 bases. Germline trimming cut 6 bases from V and 4 bases from J; bases unmatched to any gene: 4. CDR1 is MNHEY, CDR2 SVGAGI, per germline. CDR3 size: 13 residues. CDR3 bases: TGTGCCAGCAGCCGTGGGAGGGCAGATACGCAGTATTTT. It encodes CASSRGRADTQYF.

Only a few counts were recorded for this clone. V usage is TRBV4-1 and J usage is TRBJ1-2; D gene uncertain. Deletions cut 2 bases from V and 9 bases from J, with 10 bases between. The CDR3 has 12 amino acids. Germline values: CDR1 MGHRA, CDR2 YSYEKL. DNA of the CDR3: TGCGCCAGCAGCCAAATGACTGGTAGCTACACCTTC. Translation: CASSQMTGSYTF.

DNA of the CDR3: TGCGCCAGCAGCGTCACGAGCGGGAGTCTCAACGAGCAGTACTTC. Its protein is CASSVTSGSLNEQYF. The J gene is TRBJ2-7, the V gene TRBV5-1; 8 bases align to TRBD2. In germline, CDR1 is SGHRS, CDR2 YFSETQ. With V trimmed by 4 bases and J by 5 bases, 11 bases remained unmatched. The CDR3 totals 15 residues.